This T cell receptor beta chain was recovered during a study of T cell repertoires in cytomegalovirus infection. Study at large: Public TCR beta signatures provided an indication of both CMV infection and a matching HLA type.

The CDR3 has 16 residues. Trimming cost V 4 bases and J 0 bases, with 13 bases left between them. General study findings and limits: The study found HLA-C-restricted CMV-specific TCR beta clonotypes dominating the ex vivo response.

Concerning this clonotype itself: What it recognizes is unknown.

TCRdb itself ran the reads through MiXCR, one entry per CDR3 protein. The profile shows around 740,000 distinct CDR3 sequences, less than 40% of them singletons. The chain carries TRBV12-3 or TRBV12-4 and TRBJ1-5, with D possibly matching TRBD1 (6 bases). The TCR originated in a human donor in good health (CMV status not recorded). Some clones in this sample may be carry-over from other donors' samples. Sequenced input: PBMCs. This CDR3 is CASSWGTPYSNQPQHF. DNA for the CDR3: TGTGCCAGCAGTTGGGGGACACCCTATAGCAATCAGCCCCAGCATTTT.